This T cell receptor (beta chain) was profiled in a study of T cell responses to AZD1222 COVID-19 vaccine. Study-level results: Repertoires were obtained solely post-peak T cell response.

CDR1 is LGHDT and CDR2 is YNNKEL in the germline V gene (reference sequence). The CDR3 spans 15 residues. V was trimmed by 1 base and J by 2 bases, leaving 9 bases between them. Details on this clone: The antigen is not known.

Sequencing was performed with immunoSEQ multiplex PCR; in TCRdb, only in-frame clones are kept and a portion is missing. This sample has roughly 190,000 clones, with about nine tenths found just once. This TCR was recovered from an adult who received the AZD1222 COVID-19 vaccine. The input for sequencing was peripheral blood, taken 28 days after the second AZD1222 dose. The chain joins TRBV3-1 (or the pseudogene TRBV3-2) to TRBJ2-1; D is ambiguous. The CDR3 spells CASSQGRETYNEQFF. The CDR3, as DNA: TGTGCCAGCAGCCAAGGGCGCGAGACCTACAATGAGCAGTTCTTC.